This T cell receptor beta chain is drawn from a study of glioma-infiltrating T cells after dendritic cell vaccination. Time point specified: after dendritic cell vaccination, including at tumor progression/relapse. CDR1 and CDR2 from the germline V gene are MNHEY and SMNVEV (reference sequence). CDR3 length: 14 residues. After removal of 3 bases from V and 2 bases from J, the junction contained 2 bases not matched to a gene. Some clones are missing from TCRdb's copy, which holds only in-frame ones; the method was immunoSEQ multiplex PCR. The sample contains roughly 100,000 clones, around 90% of which appear only once.

This rearrangement joins TRBV27 to TRBJ2-7, with TRBD2 identical over 9 bases. Sequenced material: blood, taken after dendritic cell vaccination. This clonotype was obtained from a human donor with glioblastoma. This CDR3 is CASSFASGTYEQYF. CDR3 bases: TGTGCCAGCAGTTTCGCTAGCGGGACCTACGAGCAGTACTTC.